The sequence of this T cell receptor beta chain was determined in a study of CD8 T cells in ankylosing spondylitis. CDR1 is KGHSH, CDR2 LQKENI, per germline. V was clipped by 4 bases and J by 4 bases, with 10 bases between them. The CDR3 has 13 amino acids. A single record per CDR3 protein comes from TCRdb applying MiXCR to the 5' RACE reads. The sample shows 200,000 to 250,000 distinct CDR3 sequences, approximately 24% of them seen only once. As concerns this clonotype: Its antigen is undetermined.

Study-level findings and limits: Reportedly, matched ankylosing spondylitis synovial fluid was significantly enriched for disease-linked clones.

The chain joins TRBV18 to TRBJ1-1; no clear D. Sequenced sample: blood, either unsorted or a sorted T cell fraction (not recorded which). This TCR came from a male donor with ankylosing spondylitis or in good health (not recorded which). CDR3 residues: CASSHGGLTEAFF. The CDR3 nucleotides read TGTGCCAGCTCACACGGCGGTCTCACTGAAGCTTTCTTT.